The 16 T cell receptor beta chains given below trace back to one sample, sequenced in a study of beta chain features in type 1 diabetes (dated by TCRdb to 2016 to 2019). Libraries were prepared through the immunoSEQ multiplex PCR assay. The entire amount of isolated RNA was reverse transcribed using the High Capacity cDNA Reverse Transcription Kit, so the sequenced TCRB transcripts were expressed ones. Sourced from immuneACCESS, this table was stored by TCRdb with only in-frame sequences that have V and J called. A share of the clones is absent; for the studies checked, an unresolved V gene accounts for under half, and the remainder has no known explanation. Counted in this sample were around 500,000 clones; about 10% of them appeared once. The ten largest clones take up about 0.042% of the sample. The sample taken for sequencing was naive CD4+ T cells from blood. Taken with the paper, the label for cell subset or site translates to: true naive CD4+ T cells. These receptors all stem from a woman aged 18-29 years in good health.

This clone has just a few counts. This chain connects TRBV7-2 to TRBJ2-3; D call uncertain. The CDR3 runs to 15 residues. Germline CDR1 and CDR2: SGHTA and FQGNSA. V was pared by 5 bases and J by 1 base, with 13 bases between. CDR3 in amino acids: CASSPAHSGTDTQYF. Written as DNA, the CDR3 is TGTGCCAGCAGCCCTGCCCACAGCGGCACAGATACGCAGTATTTT. Together with reference TRBV7-2 and TRBJ2-3, the CDR3 gives the full variable domain: GAGVSQSPSNKVTEKGKDVELRCDPISGHTALYWYRQSLGQGLEFLIYFQGNSAPDKSGLPSDRFSAERTGGSVSTLTIQRTQQEDSAVYLCASSPAHSGTDTQYFGPGTRLTVL.

This chain links TRBV7-9 with TRBJ1-6, with D maybe TRBD1 (6 bases). Per germline, CDR1 SEHNR and CDR2 FQNEAQ (reference sequence). The CDR3 extends over 17 amino acids. The V end was cut by 0 bases, the J end by 4 bases, with 13 bases between. Here the CDR3 DNA reads TGTGCCAGCAGCTTAGCGTATTTAGGACAGTATAATTCACCCCTCCACTTT. This translates into CASSLAYLGQYNSPLHF.

CDR3 region: CASRKQGADTQYF. CDR3 nucleotide sequence: TGTGCCAGCCGGAAACAGGGGGCAGATACGCAGTATTTT. The V and J genes are TRBV6-5 and TRBJ2-3, with 8 nucleotides matching TRBD1. The CDR3 length is 13 residues. The junction had 5 bases not matched to a gene; V was cut back by 8 bases and J by 4 bases. CDR1 and CDR2 from the germline V gene are MNHEY and SVGAGI.

This clone appeared a few times. The chain has TRBV25-1 and TRBJ1-1; D remains ambiguous. There are 14 residues in the CDR3. Germline V lookup: CDR1 MGHDK, CDR2 SYGVNS. Trimming left V 4 bases short and J 6 bases short, with 15 bases between. CDR3 residues: CASSVEQAVPEAFF. CDR3 nucleotide sequence: TGTGCCAGCAGTGTTGAGCAGGCAGTCCCTGAAGCTTTCTTT. Complete variable domain (other parts from reference TRBV25-1 and TRBJ1-1): EADIYQTPRYLVIGTGKKITLECSQTMGHDKMYWYQQDPGMELHLIHYSYGVNSTEKGDLSSESTVSRIRTEHFPLTLESARPSHTSQYLCASSVEQAVPEAFFGQGTRLTVV.

The CDR3 sequence is CASSPDMNTGELFF. The CDR3 region has the DNA TGTGCCAGCAGCCCGGACATGAACACCGGGGAGCTGTTTTTT. This sequence joins TRBV9 and TRBJ2-2; D is possibly TRBD1 (5 bases). CDR1 is SGDLS and CDR2 is YYNGEE in the germline V gene. The CDR3 runs 14 residues. V was cut by 4 bases and J by 1 base, with 8 bases left in between.

The chain has TRBV7-9 and TRBJ2-3, with D maybe TRBD1 (6 bases). The CDR3 is 17 residues long. V gave up 6 bases and J gave up 2 bases, with 21 bases separating them. In germline, CDR1 is SEHNR, CDR2 FQNEAQ (reference sequence). Written as DNA, the CDR3 is TGTGCCAGCAGACCTGAGTACCGGGACATCTTCACAGATACGCAGTATTTT. Amino acid sequence: CASRPEYRDIFTDTQYF.

The V call is TRBV6-1, the J call TRBJ2-5, with D perhaps TRBD1 (6 bases). Deletions cut 2 bases from V and 4 bases from J, with 14 bases between. The germline V gene encodes CDR1 MNHNS and CDR2 SASEGT. This CDR3 contains 15 residues. The CDR3 sequence is CASSEQWQGRETQYF. The CDR3 nucleotides are TGTGCCAGCAGTGAACAGTGGCAGGGGCGAGAGACCCAGTACTTC.

This clone was seen more than once but under ten times. The chain is built from TRBV27 and TRBJ1-2; D perhaps matches TRBD1 (6 bases). The V gene lost 4 bases and the J gene lost 7 bases, with 16 bases spanning the gap. The germline V gene encodes CDR1 MNHEY and CDR2 SMNVEV (reference sequence). The CDR3 spans 14 residues. CDR3 residues: CASSYTGGRFGYTF. CDR3 DNA: TGTGCCAGCAGTTATACTGGGGGCCGTTTTGGCTACACCTTC.

This chain connects TRBV18 to TRBJ2-2; a weak D match, TRBD1 (5 bases). In germline, CDR1 is KGHSH, CDR2 LQKENI. CDR3 length equals 12 residues. V was clipped by 8 bases and J by 4 bases, with 8 bases between them. In DNA, the CDR3 is TGTGCCAGCCGCCAGGGCACCGGGGAGCTGTTTTTT. Protein: CASRQGTGELFF.

This clone was seen a few times. V gene TRBV5-1 combines with J gene TRBJ2-3; D is perhaps TRBD1 (6 bases). Germline V lookup: CDR1 SGHRS, CDR2 YFSETQ. CDR3 length: 14 amino acids. Trimming removed 0 bases from V and 5 bases from J, with 10 bases in between. CDR3 region: CASSLGGHGDTQYF. CDR3 nucleotides: TGCGCCAGCAGCTTGGGGGGGCATGGAGATACGCAGTATTTT. Drawing the rest from reference TRBV5-1 and TRBJ2-3, the complete variable domain is KAGVTQTPRYLIKTRGQQVTLSCSPISGHRSVSWYQQTPGQGLQFLFEYFSETQRNKGNFPGRFSGRQFSNSRSEMNVSTLELGDSALYLCASSLGGHGDTQYFGPGTRLTVL.

This clone has more than one count but fewer than ten. The CDR3 DNA is TGTGCCAGCAGCCCCGGGTACGAGCAGTACGTC. This gives the protein CASSPGYEQYV. This chain uses TRBV7-2 with TRBJ2-7; D gene unclear. CDR1 SGHTA and CDR2 FQGNSA come from the germline V gene. V dropped 5 bases and J dropped 4 bases, with 6 bases sitting between them. This CDR3 comprises 11 residues.

The rearrangement uses TRBV5-8 and TRBJ1-1; D is possibly TRBD1 (5 bases). The CDR3 has 14 amino acids. V was trimmed by 1 base and J by 5 bases, leaving 12 bases between them. Germline CDR1 and CDR2: SGHTS and YDEGEE. CDR3 coding DNA: TGTGCCAGCAGCTTGATAGGGGAAGTAACTGAAGCTTTCTTT. Its protein is CASSLIGEVTEAFF.

This chain joins TRBV27 and TRBJ2-2; D is unclear. The V end lost 3 bases, the J end lost 3 bases, and 2 bases lay between the germline ends. Germline V gene data show CDR1 as MNHEY and CDR2 as SMNVEV (reference sequence). CDR3 length: 12 residues. The CDR3 DNA follows: TGTGCCAGCAGTTTGTACACCGGGGAGCTGTTTTTT. The encoded protein is CASSLYTGELFF.

This clone showed up just a few times. The chain recombines TRBV23-1 with TRBJ2-1; 9 bases are shared with TRBD2. TRBV23-1 is identified as an open reading frame with a role that is uncertain. Losses at the gene ends were 0 bases for V and 5 bases for J; bases not matched to a gene: 14. This CDR3 has 19 amino acids. DNA for the CDR3: TGCGCCAGCAGTCAATCGTTCGGAAACAGGACTAGCGTAAACAATGAGCAGTTCTTC. Translating gives CASSQSFGNRTSVNNEQFF.

This clone was observed a few times. V and J are TRBV7-2 and TRBJ1-2; no clear D. V was trimmed by 4 bases and J by 2 bases, leaving 11 bases between them. Germline CDR1 is SGHTA and CDR2 is FQGNSA. This CDR3 is built from 14 residues. The CDR3 DNA is TGTGCCAGCAGCTCATACACCGGAAACTATGGCTACACCTTC. The encoded protein is CASSSYTGNYGYTF.

This clone was seen more than once but under ten times. The DNA of the CDR3 is TGTGCCAGCAACAAATCTATCAGATTCACTTCCTACGAGCAGTACTTC. Its protein product is CASNKSIRFTSYEQYF. The genes are TRBV21-1 and TRBJ2-7. TRBV21-1 is annotated as a pseudogene. This CDR3 contains 16 residues.